The next 3 T cell receptor beta chains were all read from a single sample in a study of shared clonotypes between healthy human individuals. Naivety among CD8 cells was defined by CD45RO negativity and positive CCR7 selection, thereby excluding terminally differentiated effector memory CD45RA+ cells. Measured with immunoSEQ multiplex PCR; TCRdb has only the in-frame clones, and not every one. The sample has about 2.1 million clones; 90% to 95% are singletons. Sequenced input: naive CD8+ T cells from PBMCs. These receptors were taken from a man aged 18 to 30 in good health. Some clones in this sample may be carry-over from other donors' samples.

This chain uses TRBV27 with TRBJ2-5; maybe TRBD1 (5 bases). The CDR3 loop spans 16 amino acids. The ends were cut back, 2 bases at V and 2 bases at J, with 15 bases in the middle. Germline V lookup: CDR1 MNHEY, CDR2 SMNVEV (reference sequence). Here the CDR3 DNA reads TGTGCCAGCAGTTTAAGGGGCCAAATGGGGCAAGAGACCCAGTACTTC. Protein: CASSLRGQMGQETQYF.

V usage is TRBV28 and J usage is TRBJ1-4, with 8 bases aligning to TRBD1. Germline V gene sequence: CDR1 MDHEN, CDR2 SYDVKM. The CDR3 runs to 15 residues. The V segment lost 4 bases and the J segment 7 bases; nucleotides outside the gene matches: 8. The CDR3 sequence: CASSSQGALREKLFF. The DNA of the CDR3 is TGTGCCAGCAGTTCCCAGGGGGCGCTTCGTGAAAAACTGTTTTTT.

With respect to this clone: Other DNA sequences within the sample encode an identical CDR3. The rearrangement joins TRBV7-9 to TRBJ2-5; D is unclear. Per the germline V gene, CDR1 is SEHNR and CDR2 is FQNEAQ (reference sequence). The CDR3 runs to 13 residues. The ends were cut back, 1 base at V and 5 bases at J, with 8 bases in the middle. CDR3 nucleotides: TGTGCCAGCAGCTTAGACCGGTCGGAGACCCAGTACTTC. It specifies CASSLDRSETQYF.